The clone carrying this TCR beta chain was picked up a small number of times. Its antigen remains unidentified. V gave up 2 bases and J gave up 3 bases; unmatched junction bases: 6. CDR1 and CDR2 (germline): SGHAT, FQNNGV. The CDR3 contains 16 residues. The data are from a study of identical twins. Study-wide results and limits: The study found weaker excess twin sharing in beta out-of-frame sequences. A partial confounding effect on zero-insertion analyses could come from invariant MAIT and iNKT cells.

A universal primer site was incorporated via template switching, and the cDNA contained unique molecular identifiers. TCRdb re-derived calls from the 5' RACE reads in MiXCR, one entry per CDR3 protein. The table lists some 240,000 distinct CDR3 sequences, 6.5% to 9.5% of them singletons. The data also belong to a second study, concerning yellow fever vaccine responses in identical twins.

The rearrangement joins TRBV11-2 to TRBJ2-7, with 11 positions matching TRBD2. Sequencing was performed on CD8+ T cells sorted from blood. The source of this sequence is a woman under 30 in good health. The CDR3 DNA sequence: TGTGCCAGCAGCTTACGGGTAGCGGGAGGGTTCTACGAGCAGTACTTC. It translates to CASSLRVAGGFYEQYF.